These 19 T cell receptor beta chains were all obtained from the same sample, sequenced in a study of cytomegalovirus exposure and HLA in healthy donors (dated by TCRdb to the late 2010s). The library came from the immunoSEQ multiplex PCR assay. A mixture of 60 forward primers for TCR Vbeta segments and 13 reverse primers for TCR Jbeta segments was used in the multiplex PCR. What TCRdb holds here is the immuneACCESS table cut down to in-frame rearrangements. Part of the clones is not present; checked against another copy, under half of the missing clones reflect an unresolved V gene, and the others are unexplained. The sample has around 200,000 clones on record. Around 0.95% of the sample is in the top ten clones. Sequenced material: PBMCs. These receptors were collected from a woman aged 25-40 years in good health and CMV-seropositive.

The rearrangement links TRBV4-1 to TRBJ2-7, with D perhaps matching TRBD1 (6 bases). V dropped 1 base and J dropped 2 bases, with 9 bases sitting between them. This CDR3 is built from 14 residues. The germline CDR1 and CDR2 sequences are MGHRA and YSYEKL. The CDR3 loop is CASSQAEGAYEQYF. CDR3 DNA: TGCGCCAGCAGCCAAGCAGAGGGGGCCTACGAGCAGTACTTC.

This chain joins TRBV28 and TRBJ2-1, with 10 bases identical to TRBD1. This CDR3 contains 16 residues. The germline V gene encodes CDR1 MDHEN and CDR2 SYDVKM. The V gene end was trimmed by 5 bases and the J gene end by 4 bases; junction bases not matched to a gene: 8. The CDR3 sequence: CASSPGQGELYNEQFF. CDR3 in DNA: TGTGCCAGCAGTCCAGGACAGGGGGAATTGTACAATGAGCAGTTCTTC. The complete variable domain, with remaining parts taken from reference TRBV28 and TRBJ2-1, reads DVKVTQSSRYLVKRTGEKVFLECVQDMDHENMFWYRQDPGLGLRLIYFSYDVKMKEKGDIPEGYSVSREKKERFSLILESASTNQTSMYLCASSPGQGELYNEQFFGPGTRLTVL.

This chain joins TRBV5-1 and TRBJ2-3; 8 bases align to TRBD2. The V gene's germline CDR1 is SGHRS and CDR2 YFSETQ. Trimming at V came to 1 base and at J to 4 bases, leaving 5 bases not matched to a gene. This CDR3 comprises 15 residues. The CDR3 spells CASSLRGLASDTQYF. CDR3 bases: TGCGCCAGCAGCTTGAGAGGACTAGCCTCAGATACGCAGTATTTT. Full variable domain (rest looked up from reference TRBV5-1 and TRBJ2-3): KAGVTQTPRYLIKTRGQQVTLSCSPISGHRSVSWYQQTPGQGLQFLFEYFSETQRNKGNFPGRFSGRQFSNSRSEMNVSTLELGDSALYLCASSLRGLASDTQYFGPGTRLTVL.

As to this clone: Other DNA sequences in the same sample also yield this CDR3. The chain's CDR3 is CSATGNYGYTF. CDR3 nucleotides: TGCAGTGCTACCGGTAACTATGGCTACACCTTC. The chain couples TRBV20-1 to TRBJ1-2; D not certain. Trimming cost V 4 bases and J 1 base, with 4 bases left between them. Germline V CDR1 and CDR2: DFQATT, SNEGSKA (reference sequence). CDR3 length equals 11 residues.

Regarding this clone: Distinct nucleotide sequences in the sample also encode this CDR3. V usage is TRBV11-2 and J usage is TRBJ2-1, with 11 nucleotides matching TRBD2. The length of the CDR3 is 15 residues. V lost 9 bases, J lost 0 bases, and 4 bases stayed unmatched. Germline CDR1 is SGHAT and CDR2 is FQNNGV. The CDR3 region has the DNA TGTGCCAGTAGCGGGGGGGCCAGCTCCTACAATGAGCAGTTCTTC. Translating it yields CASSGGASSYNEQFF.

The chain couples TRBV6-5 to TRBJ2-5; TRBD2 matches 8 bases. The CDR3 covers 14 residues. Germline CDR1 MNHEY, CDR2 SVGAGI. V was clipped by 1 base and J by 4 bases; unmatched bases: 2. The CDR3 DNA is TGTGCCAGCAGTTACTACCTAGCGGGAGAGACCCAGTACTTC. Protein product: CASSYYLAGETQYF.

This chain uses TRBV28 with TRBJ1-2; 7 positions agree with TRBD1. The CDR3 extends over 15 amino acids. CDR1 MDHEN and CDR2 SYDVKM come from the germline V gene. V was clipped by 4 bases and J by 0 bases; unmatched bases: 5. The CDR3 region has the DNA TGTGCCAGCAGTTCGGGACAGCTTACTAACTATGGCTACACCTTC. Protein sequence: CASSSGQLTNYGYTF.

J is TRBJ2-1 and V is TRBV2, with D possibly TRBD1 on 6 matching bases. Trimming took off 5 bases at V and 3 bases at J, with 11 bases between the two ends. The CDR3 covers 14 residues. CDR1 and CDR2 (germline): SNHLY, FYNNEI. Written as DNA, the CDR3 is TGTGCCAGCAGTCGACAGGAGTACTACAATGAGCAGTTCTTC. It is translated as CASSRQEYYNEQFF. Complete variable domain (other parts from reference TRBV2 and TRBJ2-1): EPEVTQTPSHQVTQMGQEVILRCVPISNHLYFYWYRQILGQKVEFLVSFYNNEISEKSEIFDDQFSVERPDGSNFTLKIRSTKLEDSAMYFCASSRQEYYNEQFFGPGTRLTVL.

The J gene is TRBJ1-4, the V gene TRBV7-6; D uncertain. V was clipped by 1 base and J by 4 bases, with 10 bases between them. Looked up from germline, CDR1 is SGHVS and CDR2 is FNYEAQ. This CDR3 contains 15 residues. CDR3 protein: CASSLEPGFNEKLFF. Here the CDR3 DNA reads TGTGCCAGCAGCTTAGAGCCAGGCTTTAATGAAAAACTGTTTTTT.

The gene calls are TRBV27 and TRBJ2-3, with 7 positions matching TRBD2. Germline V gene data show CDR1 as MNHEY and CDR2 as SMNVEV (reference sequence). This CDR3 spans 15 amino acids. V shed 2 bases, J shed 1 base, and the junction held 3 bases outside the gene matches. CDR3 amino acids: CASSLMGGGTDTQYF. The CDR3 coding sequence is TGTGCCAGCAGTTTAATGGGGGGGGGCACAGATACGCAGTATTTT.

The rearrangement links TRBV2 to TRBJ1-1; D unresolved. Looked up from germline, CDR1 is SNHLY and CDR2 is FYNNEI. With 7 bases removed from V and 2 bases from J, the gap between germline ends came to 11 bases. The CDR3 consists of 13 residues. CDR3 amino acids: CASNNLQNTEAFF. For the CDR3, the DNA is TGTGCCAGCAACAACCTTCAAAACACTGAAGCTTTCTTT.

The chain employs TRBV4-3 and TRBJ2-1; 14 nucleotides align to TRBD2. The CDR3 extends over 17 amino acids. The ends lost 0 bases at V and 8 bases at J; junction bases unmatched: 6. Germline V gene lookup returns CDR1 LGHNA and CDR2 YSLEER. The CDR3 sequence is CASSQDVGTSGRHEQFF. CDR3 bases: TGCGCCAGCAGCCAAGATGTCGGGACTAGCGGGAGACATGAGCAGTTCTTC.

Here the CDR3 reads CASSSQGNYGYTF. CDR3 in DNA: TGTGCCAGCTCATCACAGGGGAACTATGGCTACACCTTC. J is TRBJ1-2 and V is TRBV18, with 7 bases fitting TRBD1. Looked up from germline, CDR1 is KGHSH and CDR2 is LQKENI. The V gene end was trimmed by 5 bases and the J gene end by 2 bases; junction bases not matched to a gene: 2. CDR3 length: 13 amino acids.

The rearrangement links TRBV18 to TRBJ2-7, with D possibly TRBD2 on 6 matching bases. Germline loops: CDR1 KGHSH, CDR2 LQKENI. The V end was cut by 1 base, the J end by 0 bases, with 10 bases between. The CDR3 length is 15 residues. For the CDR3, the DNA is TGTGCCAGCTCACCACGGGGGGACCCCTCCTACGAGCAGTACTTC. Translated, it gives CASSPRGDPSYEQYF.

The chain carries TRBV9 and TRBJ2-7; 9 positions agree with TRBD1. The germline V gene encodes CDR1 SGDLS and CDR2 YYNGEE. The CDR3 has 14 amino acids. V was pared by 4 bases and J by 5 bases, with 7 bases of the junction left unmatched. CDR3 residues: CASSPTGGRDEQYF. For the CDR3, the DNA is TGTGCCAGCAGCCCAACAGGGGGCAGAGACGAGCAGTACTTC.

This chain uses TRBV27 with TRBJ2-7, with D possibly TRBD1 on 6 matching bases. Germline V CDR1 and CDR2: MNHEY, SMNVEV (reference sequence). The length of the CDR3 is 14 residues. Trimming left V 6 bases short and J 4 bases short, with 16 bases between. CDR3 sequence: CASRPEWTVYEQYF. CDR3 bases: TGTGCCAGCAGACCGGAGTGGACAGTATACGAGCAGTACTTC.

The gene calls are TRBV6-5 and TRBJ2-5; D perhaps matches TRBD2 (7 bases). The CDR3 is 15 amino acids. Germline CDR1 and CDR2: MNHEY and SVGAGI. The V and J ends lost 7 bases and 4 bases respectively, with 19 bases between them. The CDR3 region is CASTPLGGAGETQYF. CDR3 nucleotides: TGTGCCAGCACCCCCTTAGGGGGGGCTGGAGAGACCCAGTACTTC.

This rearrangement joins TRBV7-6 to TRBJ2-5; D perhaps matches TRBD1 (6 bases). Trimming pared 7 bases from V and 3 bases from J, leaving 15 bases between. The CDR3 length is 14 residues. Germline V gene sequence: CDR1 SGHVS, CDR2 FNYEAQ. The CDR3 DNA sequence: TGTGCCAGCACCTTTCAGGACAGTAAAGAGACCCAGTACTTC. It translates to CASTFQDSKETQYF.

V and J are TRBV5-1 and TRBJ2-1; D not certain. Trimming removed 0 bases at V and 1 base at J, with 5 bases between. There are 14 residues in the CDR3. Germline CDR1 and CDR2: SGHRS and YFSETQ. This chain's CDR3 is CASSLDQSYNEQFF. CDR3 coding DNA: TGCGCCAGCAGCTTGGACCAGTCCTACAATGAGCAGTTCTTC.